What follows is one TCR beta chain and its context. Its specificity is unknown. This entry is derived from a study of T cell responses to AZD1222 COVID-19 vaccine. In the study overall: Pooling covered second doses at about 4 or about 12 weeks. Whole-study findings and limits: No day 14 peak samples; only post-peak repertoires were characterized. In a largely white British group with more females than males, clonal diversity was possibly underestimated. Dominant CD4 TCR responses targeted spike regions 160-218 and 743-854.

The method was immunoSEQ multiplex PCR; TCRdb's version includes in-frame clones alone and lacks a portion of them. Of about 67,000 clones in the sample, approximately 81% were seen once. Germline CDR1 GTSNPN, CDR2 SVGIG (reference sequence). Trimming took off 0 bases at V and 8 bases at J, with 13 bases between the two ends. The CDR3 runs 14 residues. The chain uses TRBV30 and TRBJ1-4; perhaps TRBD1 as D (6 bases). The specimen comprised peripheral blood, sampled on day 0 of AZD1222 vaccination. The receptor's source is an adult in good health. The CDR3 sequence: CAWSVHGGREKLFF. CDR3 DNA: TGTGCCTGGAGTGTACATGGGGGCAGGGAAAAACTGTTTTTT.